These T cell receptor beta chains were read from a single sample in a study of CD8 T cells in ankylosing spondylitis. Via MiXCR, TCRdb re-called the 5' RACE reads, giving one row per CDR3 protein. The table shows roughly 440,000 distinct CDR3 sequences, with approximately 17% occurring only once. Sequenced: blood, either unsorted or a sorted T cell fraction (not recorded which). These TCRs come from a male donor with ankylosing spondylitis. The conserved cysteine and the conserved F or W are not part of the CDR3 here. Fields, in order: J gene, V gene, D gene, CDR3 protein. D genes are given only for firm matches.

TRBJ1-1 TRBV5-1 - ASRGTGLMWDTEAF
TRBJ2-1 TRBV12-3/TRBV12-4 TRBD2 ASSFTSGGFGLGNYNEQF
TRBJ2-1 TRBV4-2 - ASSHRDREDRNEQF
TRBJ1-2 TRBV4-3 - ASSQESSKVPKTNYGYT
TRBJ2-7 TRBV5-6 - ASSLGAGTYYEQY
TRBJ2-7 TRBV28 - ASRRQLSYEQY
TRBJ2-5 TRBV27 - ASSTRGASGYQETQY
TRBJ2-5 TRBV20-1 - SAPPGMQETQY
TRBJ2-5 TRBV19 - ASSPRYQETQY
TRBJ1-1 TRBV11-2 - ASTPSVVTEAF
TRBJ1-5 TRBV3-1 - ASSHSAEGPQH
TRBJ2-1 TRBV24-1 - ATSDPQGTSYNEQF
TRBJ1-1 TRBV19 - ASSTGPRGDTEAF
TRBJ2-5 TRBV20-1 - SARVIETQY
TRBJ1-1 TRBV6-2/TRBV6-3 TRBD1 ASQGARVNTEAF
TRBJ2-1 TRBV3-1 - ASSQDQVRTSV
TRBJ2-1 TRBV12-3/TRBV12-4 - ASSLTRFMNEWGQF
TRBJ1-3 TRBV7-6 - ASSLGREYSGNTIY
TRBJ2-5 TRBV9 - ASSVELGRGETQY
TRBJ1-1 TRBV6-1 - ASSPPGGRTEAF
TRBJ2-1 TRBV20-1 TRBD2 SGGPSGRVHRNEQF
TRBJ2-7 TRBV29-1 - SVEQGTNSYEQY